This TCR beta chain is from a study of CD8+CD57+ T cells in acquired aplastic anemia. About the study: Mean DNA quantity obtained from sorted CD4+ and CD8+ cells was 3.2 ug. Healthy donors averaged about 10 million reads for CD4+ cells.

The template used for profiling TCR beta VDJ and CDR3 was genomic DNA. TCRdb redid the calling of the reads with MiXCR, one entry per CDR3 protein. The sample has under 200,000 distinct CDR3 sequences; around 40% are singletons. The germline CDR1 and CDR2 sequences are SGHVS and FQNEAQ. Trimming cost V 1 base and J 4 bases, with 13 bases left between them. The CDR3 extends over 15 amino acids. Comment on this clonotype: Its antigen remains unknown.

Study-level points and caveats: Patients shared under 30 CD8+ CDR3 sequences with controls.

The receptor comes from a human donor in good health. This chain joins TRBV7-8 and TRBJ2-5; D call uncertain. The sample comprised sorted CD4+, CD8+, or CD8+CD57+ T cells (not recorded which) from PBMCs. The CDR3 reads CASSLVQTASETQYF. The CDR3, as DNA: TGTGCCAGCAGCTTAGTGCAGACCGCATCAGAGACCCAGTACTTC.